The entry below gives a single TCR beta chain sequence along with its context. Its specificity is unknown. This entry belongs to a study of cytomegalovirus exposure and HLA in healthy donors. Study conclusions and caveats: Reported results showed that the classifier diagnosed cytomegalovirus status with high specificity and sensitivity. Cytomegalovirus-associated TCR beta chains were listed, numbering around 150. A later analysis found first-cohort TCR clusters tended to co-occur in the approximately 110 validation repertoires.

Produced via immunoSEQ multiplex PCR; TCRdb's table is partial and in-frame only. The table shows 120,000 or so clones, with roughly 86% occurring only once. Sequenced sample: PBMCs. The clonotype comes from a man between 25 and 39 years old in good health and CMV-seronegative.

CDR3 in amino acids: CASSILAAGNGYTF. Written as DNA, the CDR3 is TGTGCCAGTAGTATTCTTGCGGCAGGGAATGGCTACACCTTC. This chain joins TRBV19 and TRBJ1-2, with D maybe TRBD1 (5 bases). CDR1 and CDR2 (germline): LNHDA, SQIVND (reference sequence). The germline V and J ends were trimmed by 3 bases and 6 bases, with 14 bases remaining between them. This CDR3 is built from 14 residues.